A single T cell receptor (beta chain) is shown here with its context. The antigen is unknown. Other DNA sequences of this sample code for an identical CDR3. Germline CDR1 reads SGHVS; CDR2 reads FQNEAQ. Trimming cost V 3 bases and J 5 bases, with 13 bases left between them. This CDR3 is built from 14 residues. This entry comes from a study of cytomegalovirus exposure and HLA in healthy donors. The study ran its PCR with 60 Vbeta and 13 Jbeta primers. TCRdb's table, derived via immunoSEQ multiplex PCR, lists solely in-frame clones and lacks some. The sample consists of 150,000 to 200,000 clones, around nine tenths of them appearing once. Points from the study as a whole: A later analysis appeared to link common viral pathogens to several of the most significant clusters. Differences between HLA loci emerged in a later analysis of TCR association rates, with DRB1 most and HLA-C fewest.

The sequencing input was PBMCs. The TCR originated in a woman aged 25-40 years in good health and CMV-seronegative. V usage is TRBV7-8 and J usage is TRBJ1-1; D is unclear. This chain's CDR3 is CASSLGGFGTEAFF. The CDR3 DNA reads TGTGCCAGCAGCTTGGGTGGGTTCGGGACTGAAGCTTTCTTT.